Listed here are 18 T cell receptor beta chains from one sample, sequenced in a study of cytomegalovirus exposure and HLA in healthy donors. The primer mix had 60 Vbeta and 13 Jbeta primers. The protocol was immunoSEQ multiplex PCR, while the TCRdb copy is restricted to in-frame clones and leaves out a portion. This sample contains about 160,000 clones. Sequenced sample: PBMCs. These receptors were obtained from a man aged 30-40 years in good health and CMV-seronegative.

This chain links TRBV2 with TRBJ1-6; TRBD1 matches 9 bases. CDR1 is SNHLY, CDR2 FYNNEI, per germline. Germline trimming cut 5 bases from V and 9 bases from J; bases unmatched to any gene: 5. CDR3 length: 14 amino acids. CDR3 DNA sequence: TGTGCCAGCAGTACCGGGACAGGGACTTCACCCCTCCACTTT. It yields the protein CASSTGTGTSPLHF.

The chain has TRBV19 and TRBJ2-2, with a tentative D call TRBD2 (5 bases). Trimming removed 6 bases at V and 5 bases at J, with 16 bases between. From germline, CDR1 is LNHDA and CDR2 SQIVND (reference sequence). CDR3 length equals 15 residues. In DNA, the CDR3 is TGTGCCAGTAGACCCGGGAAGCGACTGACCGGGGAGCTGTTTTTT. Residues: CASRPGKRLTGELFF.

The chain joins TRBV28 to TRBJ1-4, with 7 nucleotides matching TRBD1. This CDR3 region has 13 residues. The germline V gene has CDR1 MDHEN and CDR2 SYDVKM. The junction had 7 bases not matched to a gene; V was cut back by 9 bases and J by 6 bases. CDR3 DNA sequence: TGTGCCAGTACCCAGGGGGTAGATGAAAAACTGTTTTTT. This encodes CASTQGVDEKLFF.

The rearrangement uses TRBV21-1 and TRBJ2-1; TRBD2 is the table's D call and was not checked against the DNA. TRBV21-1 is designated a pseudogene. The CDR3 is made up of 14 amino acids. DNA of the CDR3: TGTGCCAGCAGAGTTAGCGGTTCCTACAATGAGCAGTTCTTC. This encodes CASRVSGSYNEQFF.

The J gene is TRBJ1-1, the V gene TRBV7-9; a weak D match, TRBD1 (5 bases). The V and J ends lost 2 bases and 6 bases respectively, with 10 bases between them. In germline, CDR1 is SEHNR, CDR2 FQNEAQ (reference sequence). The CDR3 contains 13 residues. For the CDR3, the DNA is TGTGCCAGCAGCTTACCCGGAGGGGCTGAAGCTTTCTTT. Protein: CASSLPGGAEAFF.

The V call is TRBV2, the J call TRBJ2-1, with TRBD2 matching 14 bases. The CDR3 covers 17 residues. Germline trimming cut 7 bases from V and 7 bases from J; bases unmatched to any gene: 12. Germline assignment: CDR1 SNHLY and CDR2 FYNNEI. Here the CDR3 reads CASTRTSGRTGRNEQFF. The CDR3 coding sequence is TGTGCCAGCACCAGGACTAGCGGGAGGACAGGACGGAATGAGCAGTTCTTC.

This chain's CDR3 is CASRQVDRSDTEAFF. CDR3 nucleotide sequence: TGTGCCAGCAGACAGGTCGACAGATCGGACACTGAAGCTTTCTTT. This chain uses TRBV6-1 with TRBJ1-1; tentatively, D is TRBD1 (5 bases). V was trimmed by 6 bases and J by 3 bases, leaving 17 bases between them. CDR1 and CDR2 from the germline V gene are MNHNS and SASEGT. This CDR3 region has 15 residues.

V usage is TRBV5-1 and J usage is TRBJ2-7; 12 bases align to TRBD2. Per the germline V gene, CDR1 is SGHRS and CDR2 is YFSETQ. This CDR3 is 15 amino acids long. J was trimmed by 5 bases and V by 0 bases; bases with no gene match: 3. CDR3 sequence: CASSLGTSGTHEQYF. CDR3 coding DNA: TGCGCCAGCAGCTTGGGGACTAGCGGGACGCACGAGCAGTACTTC.

CDR3 protein: CASRLAREGNTIYF. The DNA for the CDR3 is TGTGCCAGCAGGTTGGCCAGGGAAGGAAACACCATATATTTT. The chain links TRBV25-1 to TRBJ1-3; tentatively, D is TRBD1 (5 bases). Germline CDR1 and CDR2: MGHDK and SYGVNS. This CDR3 has 14 amino acids. Trimming removed 6 bases from V and 4 bases from J, with 13 bases in between.

The CDR3: CASSEFGQKNEKLFF. Here the CDR3 DNA reads TGTGCCAGCAGCGAATTCGGACAGAAAAATGAAAAACTGTTTTTT. The chain carries TRBV2 and TRBJ1-4; possibly TRBD1 for D (6 bases). This CDR3 spans 15 amino acids. V lost 6 bases, J lost 5 bases, and 16 bases lay in between. The germline V gene encodes CDR1 SNHLY and CDR2 FYNNEI.

V is TRBV5-6 and J is TRBJ2-7; 7 nucleotides agree with TRBD2. The V gene end was trimmed by 5 bases and the J gene end by 5 bases; junction bases not matched to a gene: 16. The CDR3 runs to 16 residues. Germline-derived CDR1 and CDR2 are SGHDT and YYEEEE. CDR3 sequence: CASSPWPIGGSHEQYF. CDR3 nucleotides: TGTGCCAGCAGTCCGTGGCCTATCGGGGGGTCTCACGAGCAGTACTTC.

V is TRBV30 and J is TRBJ2-7; the D gene is possibly TRBD2 (6 bases). CDR1 is GTSNPN, CDR2 SVGIG, per germline (reference sequence). The V end lost 0 bases, the J end lost 2 bases, and 8 bases lay between the germline ends. The CDR3 is made up of 13 amino acids. This CDR3 reads CAWSVGGTYEQYF. The CDR3 DNA reads TGTGCCTGGAGTGTAGGAGGGACCTACGAGCAGTACTTC.

This chain connects TRBV20-1 to TRBJ2-2; D unclear. The CDR3 consists of 11 residues. Per germline, CDR1 DFQATT and CDR2 SNEGSKA (reference sequence). V was trimmed by 0 bases and J by 9 bases, leaving 5 bases between them. As DNA, the CDR3 is TGCAGTGCTAGAGATGGGCGGGAGCTGTTTTTT. Translating it yields CSARDGRELFF.

The V and J genes are TRBV2 and TRBJ1-1; 8 bases fit TRBD1. Germline V gives CDR1 SNHLY, CDR2 FYNNEI. The CDR3 consists of 14 residues. Losses at the gene ends were 3 bases for V and 6 bases for J; bases not matched to a gene: 6. CDR3 amino acids: CASSDRTGIPEAFF. Written as DNA, the CDR3 is TGTGCCAGCAGTGATAGGACAGGGATCCCTGAAGCTTTCTTT.

This chain links TRBV19 with TRBJ1-1, with D unresolved. V lost 4 bases to trimming and J lost 7 bases, with 13 bases between them. The CDR3 is 13 amino acids. Per germline, CDR1 LNHDA and CDR2 SQIVND (reference sequence). The CDR3, as DNA: TGTGCCAGTAGTACAGCCGGAGGGAGTGAAGCTTTCTTT. This gives the protein CASSTAGGSEAFF.

The V and J genes are TRBV28 and TRBJ2-7; 9 positions agree with TRBD1. Germline V CDR1 and CDR2: MDHEN, SYDVKM. This CDR3 is built from 14 residues. J was trimmed by 6 bases and V by 5 bases; bases with no gene match: 8. As DNA, the CDR3 is TGTGCCAGCAGTCCATGGGACAGGGAGGCCGAGCAGTACTTC. Its translation: CASSPWDREAEQYF.

The V call is TRBV28, the J call TRBJ2-7; D is perhaps TRBD2 (5 bases). CDR3 length: 14 residues. In germline, CDR1 is MDHEN, CDR2 SYDVKM. V was clipped by 5 bases and J by 2 bases, with 13 bases between them. In DNA form, the CDR3 reads TGTGCCAGCAGTCCCCCGGGATCAACCTACGAGCAGTACTTC. Encoded protein: CASSPPGSTYEQYF.

CDR3 nucleotides: TGTGCCTGGAGTGTACAAAGCGGGACACAGTTCTTC. Translation gives CAWSVQSGTQFF. This chain links TRBV30 with TRBJ2-1, with D perhaps TRBD2 (7 bases). Deletions cut 0 bases from V and 13 bases from J, with 13 bases between. Germline V gene sequence: CDR1 GTSNPN, CDR2 SVGIG (reference sequence). This CDR3 has 12 residues.